This T cell receptor beta chain was recovered during a study of shared clonotypes between healthy human individuals. Study details: The study used three CD4 naive, three CD4 memory, two CD8 naive and one CD8 memory plate per donor.

Study-wide points: Among donors, the sharing of clonotypes was expected to be influenced by sequencing depth.

Worth noting for this clone: Its antigen is not known.

Selected positively for CCR7 and CD45RO-negative, naive CD8 cells excluded terminally differentiated effector memory CD45RA+ cells. Adult Caucasians living in Nashville, Tennessee made up all of the donors. The length of the CDR3 is 17 residues. V lost 1 base to trimming and J lost 9 bases; unmatched junction nucleotides: 11. Germline V gene data show CDR1 as MDHEN and CDR2 as SYDVKM. Sequencing was performed with immunoSEQ multiplex PCR; in TCRdb, only in-frame clones are kept and a portion is missing. The sample has millions of clones, just under 95% seen once. This clonotype was sampled from a man aged 18 to 30 in good health. The specimen was naive CD8+ T cells sorted from blood. The rearrangement uses TRBV28 and TRBJ1-6; TRBD1 matches at 8 bases. The CDR3 sequence is CASSLSGTGRGRSPLHF. CDR3 bases: TGTGCCAGCAGTTTATCGGGGACAGGCAGGGGTCGTTCACCCCTCCACTTT.